This TCR beta chain was found in a study of cytomegalovirus exposure and HLA in healthy donors. General observations from the study: The study put 150 to 200 TCR beta chains on its list as cytomegalovirus-associated. When a later analysis compared HLA-associated TCR beta chains with equally common others, the HLA-associated chains turned out to be more clonally expanded and to have lower generation probabilities. Reports showed the classifier diagnosing cytomegalovirus status with high specificity and sensitivity. A later analysis found common viral pathogens apparently linked to several of the most significant clusters.

The PCR ran on 60 Vbeta and 13 Jbeta primers. Using immunoSEQ multiplex PCR, the repertoire was profiled, and TCRdb retains in-frame clones only, with some absent. The table has 150,000 or so clones, around four fifths seen once. CDR1 is KGHSY and CDR2 is FQNENV in the germline V gene. The V end was cut by 4 bases, the J end by 7 bases, with 19 bases between. The CDR3 spans 15 residues. Worth noting for this clone: Its antigen is not known.

V gene TRBV16 combines with J gene TRBJ1-1, with a tentative D call TRBD1 (6 bases). The sample consisted of PBMCs. The origin of this receptor is a man younger than 35 in good health and CMV-seropositive. The CDR3 sequence: CASSPTAGQTIEAFF. In DNA, the CDR3 is TGTGCCAGCAGCCCGACGGCTGGACAGACTATTGAAGCTTTCTTT.